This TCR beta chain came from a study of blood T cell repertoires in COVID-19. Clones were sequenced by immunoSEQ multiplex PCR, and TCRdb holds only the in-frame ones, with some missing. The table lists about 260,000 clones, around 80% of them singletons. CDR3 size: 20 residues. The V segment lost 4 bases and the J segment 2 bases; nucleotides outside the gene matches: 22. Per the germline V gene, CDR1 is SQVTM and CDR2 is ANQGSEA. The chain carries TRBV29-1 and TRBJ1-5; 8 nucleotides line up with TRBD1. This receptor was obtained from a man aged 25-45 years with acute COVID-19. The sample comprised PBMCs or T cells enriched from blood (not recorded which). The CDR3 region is CSVVQGAPSIPFLGNQPQHF. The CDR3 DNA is TGCAGCGTTGTCCAGGGGGCACCTTCTATCCCTTTTTTGGGCAATCAGCCCCAGCATTTT.